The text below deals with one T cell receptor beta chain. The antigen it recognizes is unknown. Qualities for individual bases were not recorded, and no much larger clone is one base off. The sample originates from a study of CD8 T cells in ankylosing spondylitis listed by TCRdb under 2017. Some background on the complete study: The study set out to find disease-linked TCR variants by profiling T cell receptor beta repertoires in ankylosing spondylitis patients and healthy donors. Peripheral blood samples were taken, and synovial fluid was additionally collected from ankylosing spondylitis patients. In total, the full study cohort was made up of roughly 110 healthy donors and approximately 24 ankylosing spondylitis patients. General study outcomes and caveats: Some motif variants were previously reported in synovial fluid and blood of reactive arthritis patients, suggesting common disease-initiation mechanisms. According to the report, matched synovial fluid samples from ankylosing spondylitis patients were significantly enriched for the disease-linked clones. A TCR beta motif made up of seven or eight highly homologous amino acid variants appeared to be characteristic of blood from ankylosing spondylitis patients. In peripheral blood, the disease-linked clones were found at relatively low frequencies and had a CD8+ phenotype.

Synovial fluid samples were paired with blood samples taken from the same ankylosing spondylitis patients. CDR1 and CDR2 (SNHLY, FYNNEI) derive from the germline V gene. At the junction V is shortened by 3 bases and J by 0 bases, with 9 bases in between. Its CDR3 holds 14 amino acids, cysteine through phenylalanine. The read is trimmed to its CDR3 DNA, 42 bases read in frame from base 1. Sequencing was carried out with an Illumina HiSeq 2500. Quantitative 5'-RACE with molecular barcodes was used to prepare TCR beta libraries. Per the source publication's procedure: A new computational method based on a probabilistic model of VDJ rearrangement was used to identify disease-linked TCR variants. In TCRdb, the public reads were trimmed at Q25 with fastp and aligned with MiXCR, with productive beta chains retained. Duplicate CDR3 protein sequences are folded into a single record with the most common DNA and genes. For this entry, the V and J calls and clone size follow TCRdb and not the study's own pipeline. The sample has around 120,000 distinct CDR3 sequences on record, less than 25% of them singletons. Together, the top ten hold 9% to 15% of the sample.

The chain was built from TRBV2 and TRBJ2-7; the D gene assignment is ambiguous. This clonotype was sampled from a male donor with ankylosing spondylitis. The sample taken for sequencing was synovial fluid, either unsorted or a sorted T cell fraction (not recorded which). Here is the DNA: TGTGCCAGCAGTGACTTCCACAGCTCCTACGAGCAGTACTTC. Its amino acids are CASSDFHSSYEQYF.